Presented here are 21 T cell receptor beta chains from one specimen sequenced in a study of cytomegalovirus exposure and HLA in healthy donors. It was with 60 Vbeta and 13 Jbeta primers that the PCR ran. Profiling relied on immunoSEQ multiplex PCR, and the TCRdb table lists in-frame clones only, not all of them. The table has 90,000 or so clones, roughly three quarters seen once. The sample was PBMCs. All receptors come from a woman aged 50 to 60 in good health and CMV-seropositive.

This chain uses TRBV6-6 with TRBJ1-1; D perhaps matches TRBD1 (5 bases). V was clipped by 6 bases and J by 1 base, with 9 bases between them. This CDR3 has 13 amino acids. The V gene's germline CDR1 is MNHNY and CDR2 SVGAGI (reference sequence). The DNA for the CDR3 is TGTGCCAGCAGACCCAGGGAGAACACTGAAGCTTTCTTT. Translating gives CASRPRENTEAFF.

This clone has just one count. This chain connects TRBV19 to TRBJ1-1, with a tentative D call TRBD1 (5 bases). The CDR3 extends over 18 amino acids. In germline, CDR1 is LNHDA, CDR2 SQIVND (reference sequence). Deletions cut 5 bases from V and 0 bases from J, with 22 bases between. The CDR3 DNA follows: TGTGCCAGTAGTTCCGAAGGGGCTAACAGCTACATGAACACTGAAGCTTTCTTT. Protein product: CASSSEGANSYMNTEAFF.

The CDR3 coding sequence is TGTGCCAGCTCACCCCAAAACACTGAAGCTTTCTTT. It translates to CASSPQNTEAFF. The rearrangement joins TRBV18 to TRBJ1-1; D gene ambiguous. V lost 3 bases and J 2 bases, leaving 4 bases between the germline ends. Germline V gives CDR1 KGHSH, CDR2 LQKENI. The CDR3 is 12 residues long.

This clone was recorded only once. The rearrangement joins TRBV30 to TRBJ2-7; 9 positions match TRBD1. V was pared by 1 base and J by 10 bases, with 11 bases of the junction left unmatched. CDR1 is GTSNPN and CDR2 is SVGIG in the germline V gene (reference sequence). There are 14 residues in the CDR3. The DNA of the CDR3 is TGTGCCTGGAGTGACCCCGGGACAGGGACGATCCAGTACTTC. Translated, it gives CAWSDPGTGTIQYF.

The chain carries TRBV5-4 and TRBJ2-5; TRBD2 aligns across 13 bases. Germline assignment: CDR1 SGHNT and CDR2 YYREEE (reference sequence). V lost 3 bases and J lost 4; bases outside the gene matches: 3. The CDR3 extends over 15 amino acids. CDR3 amino acids: CASSSWTSGRETQYF. Here the CDR3 DNA reads TGTGCCAGCAGCTCCTGGACTAGCGGGAGAGAGACCCAGTACTTC.

The chain couples TRBV13 to TRBJ2-1; D gene unclear. Trimming took 9 bases from V and 9 from J, leaving 18 bases between them. The CDR3 spans 13 residues. Germline CDR1 reads PRHDT; CDR2 reads FYEKMQ (reference sequence). The CDR3 protein is CASRARSQPEQFF. In DNA form, the CDR3 reads TGTGCCAGTAGAGCTAGATCGCAACCTGAGCAGTTCTTC.

The chain links TRBV20-1 to TRBJ1-1, with a tentative D call TRBD1 (5 bases). The CDR3 extends over 11 amino acids. The germline V gene has CDR1 DFQATT and CDR2 SNEGSKA (reference sequence). The V gene lost 4 bases and the J gene lost 3 bases, with 6 bases spanning the gap. The CDR3 loop is CSAKGHTEAFF. CDR3 sequence (DNA): TGCAGTGCTAAGGGGCACACTGAAGCTTTCTTT.

The V and J genes are TRBV6-4 and TRBJ2-1; the match to TRBD2 covers 8 bases. Germline CDR1 MRHNA, CDR2 SNTAGT. There are 15 residues in the CDR3. V shed 0 bases and J 9 bases; nucleotides not matched to a gene: 7. Written as DNA, the CDR3 is TGTGCCAGCAGTGACTCAGCGGGGGTCGGTACTGAGCAGTTCTTC. Protein product: CASSDSAGVGTEQFF.

The rearrangement joins TRBV29-1 to TRBJ1-2; the D is unclear. Germline loops: CDR1 SQVTM, CDR2 ANQGSEA. Between the trimmed V and J ends, which lost 4 bases and 2 bases, there was a span of 8 bases. This CDR3 has 12 residues. The CDR3 DNA is TGCAGCGTTGGCAGTTCGAACTATGGCTACACCTTC. This encodes CSVGSSNYGYTF.

The V call is TRBV18, the J call TRBJ2-4, with a tentative D call TRBD1 (6 bases). Trimming stripped 8 bases from V and 3 bases from J, with 14 bases between. This CDR3 comprises 14 residues. Per the germline V gene, CDR1 is KGHSH and CDR2 is LQKENI. DNA for the CDR3: TGTGCCAGCCCTACAGGGTTCGGCAAAAACATTCAGTACTTC. Protein sequence: CASPTGFGKNIQYF.

The V and J genes are TRBV18 and TRBJ1-1; D is ambiguous. CDR1 is KGHSH, CDR2 LQKENI, per germline. This CDR3 region has 14 residues. V was clipped by 2 bases and J by 7 bases, with 14 bases between them. The DNA of the CDR3 is TGTGCCAGCTCACCAGGGCCAGGAGGAAGTGAAGCTTTCTTT. Its protein product is CASSPGPGGSEAFF.

This chain links TRBV2 with TRBJ1-6; TRBD1 aligns across 7 bases. Germline V CDR1 and CDR2: SNHLY, FYNNEI. This CDR3 spans 14 amino acids. Germline trimming cut 7 bases from V and 9 bases from J; bases unmatched to any gene: 9. The CDR3 DNA sequence: TGTGCCAGCATACTAGGGACAGTCGCTTCACCCCTCCACTTT. Protein product: CASILGTVASPLHF.

J is TRBJ1-2 and V is TRBV5-1, with 11 bases matching TRBD1. Germline V gene lookup returns CDR1 SGHRS and CDR2 YFSETQ. V lost 5 bases and J lost 8; bases outside the gene matches: 5. CDR3 size: 13 residues. CDR3 sequence (DNA): TGCGCCAGCAGTACGGACAGGGGGCAAGGCTACACCTTC. Its protein product is CASSTDRGQGYTF.

This chain connects TRBV7-2 to TRBJ1-4; D unclear. The length of the CDR3 is 16 residues. Trimming removed 5 bases from V and 0 bases from J, with 13 bases in between. The germline V gene has CDR1 SGHTA and CDR2 FQGNSA. CDR3 sequence reads: CASSRYGGATNEKLFF. The CDR3 coding sequence is TGTGCCAGCAGCCGCTACGGCGGGGCAACTAATGAAAAACTGTTTTTT.

CDR3 sequence (DNA): TGCGCCAGCAGCTTGCAGGGCTTTAATGAAAAACTGTTTTTT. Translated: CASSLQGFNEKLFF. J is TRBJ1-4 and V is TRBV5-1; weak D call: TRBD1 (5 bases). CDR3 length: 14 residues. Trimming pared 1 base from V and 4 bases from J, leaving 8 bases between. Germline values: CDR1 SGHRS, CDR2 YFSETQ.

This chain uses TRBV7-8 with TRBJ1-5; D gene ambiguous. The length of the CDR3 is 13 residues. Germline assignment: CDR1 SGHVS and CDR2 FQNEAQ. V gave up 1 base and J gave up 6 bases, with 7 bases separating them. The CDR3 region is CASSLERIQPQHF. The CDR3 DNA reads as TGTGCCAGCAGCTTAGAGCGGATTCAGCCCCAGCATTTT.

The chain uses TRBV4-1 and TRBJ1-1; 9 positions agree with TRBD1. This CDR3 comprises 14 residues. Trimming took 0 bases from V and 7 from J; bases not matched to a gene: 3. CDR1 and CDR2 from the germline V gene are MGHRA and YSYEKL. The CDR3 here is CASSQDGTGLEAFF. CDR3 nucleotide sequence: TGCGCCAGCAGCCAAGACGGGACAGGGCTTGAAGCTTTCTTT.

The V and J genes are TRBV9 and TRBJ1-6; the D gene is possibly TRBD1 (6 bases). CDR1 and CDR2 (germline): SGDLS, YYNGEE. This CDR3 has 16 amino acids. The ends were cut back, 0 bases at V and 5 bases at J, with 12 bases in the middle. The CDR3 bases are TGTGCCAGCAGCGTAGGGGTTACAGGGAATAATTCACCCCTCCACTTT. It specifies CASSVGVTGNNSPLHF.

This clone was observed a handful of times. The chain carries TRBV5-1 and TRBJ1-1; D not certain. V lost 0 bases, J lost 0 bases, and 9 bases lay in between. Germline loops: CDR1 SGHRS, CDR2 YFSETQ. The CDR3 spans 15 residues. The DNA for the CDR3 is TGCGCCAGCAGCTTGGCGGGGAGTATGAACACTGAAGCTTTCTTT. Translated, it gives CASSLAGSMNTEAFF.

The chain employs TRBV5-6 and TRBJ1-3; 7 nucleotides align to TRBD1. The CDR3 has 14 residues. Per the germline V gene, CDR1 is SGHDT and CDR2 is YYEEEE. With 2 bases clipped from V and 3 bases from J, the junction kept 2 bases outside the gene matches. CDR3 in DNA: TGTGCCAGCAGCTTCGGGACAGTTGGAAACACCATATATTTT. It is translated as CASSFGTVGNTIYF.

This rearrangement joins TRBV6-1 to TRBJ1-1; D uncertain. The CDR3 spans 11 residues. Germline V gene sequence: CDR1 MNHNS, CDR2 SASEGT. V was clipped by 10 bases and J by 4 bases, with 10 bases between them. Here the CDR3 reads CATKRVTEAFF. The CDR3 DNA reads TGTGCCACTAAACGGGTCACTGAAGCTTTCTTT.